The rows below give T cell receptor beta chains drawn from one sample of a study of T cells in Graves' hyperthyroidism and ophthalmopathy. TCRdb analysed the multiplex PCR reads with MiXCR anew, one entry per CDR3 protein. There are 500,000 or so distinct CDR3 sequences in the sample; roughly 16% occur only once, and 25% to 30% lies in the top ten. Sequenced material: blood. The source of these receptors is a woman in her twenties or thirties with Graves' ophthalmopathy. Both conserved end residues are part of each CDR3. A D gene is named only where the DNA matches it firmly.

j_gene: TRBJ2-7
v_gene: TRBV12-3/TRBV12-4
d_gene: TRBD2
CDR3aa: CASSFGSSGRIEQYF

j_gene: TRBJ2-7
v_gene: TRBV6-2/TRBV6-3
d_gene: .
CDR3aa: CASSLGQENREYF

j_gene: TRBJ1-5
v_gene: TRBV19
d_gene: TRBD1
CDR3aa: CASKRDRVNYSNQPQHF

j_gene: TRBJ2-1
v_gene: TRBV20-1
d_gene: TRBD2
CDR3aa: CSARDTLAGAWDNEQFF

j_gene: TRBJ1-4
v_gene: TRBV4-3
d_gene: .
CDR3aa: CASSQGEEGEKLFF

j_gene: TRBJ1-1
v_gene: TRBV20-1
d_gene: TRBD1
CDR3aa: CSAAYDRDTEAFF

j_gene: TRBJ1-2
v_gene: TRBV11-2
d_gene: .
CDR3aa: CASSLTGPGDGYTF

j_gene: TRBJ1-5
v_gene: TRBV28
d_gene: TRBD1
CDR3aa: CASSHGQGNQLQHF

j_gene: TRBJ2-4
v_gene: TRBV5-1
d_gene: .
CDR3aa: CASSPLLEGKNIQYF

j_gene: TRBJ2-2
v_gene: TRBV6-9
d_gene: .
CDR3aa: CASSYVRTTGELFF

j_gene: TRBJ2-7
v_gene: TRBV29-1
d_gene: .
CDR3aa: CSVEEASGAYEQYF

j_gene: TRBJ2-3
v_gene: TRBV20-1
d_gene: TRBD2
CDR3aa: CSARRAGVTDTQYF

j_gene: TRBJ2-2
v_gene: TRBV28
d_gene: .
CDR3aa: CASSLLTGIGGELFF

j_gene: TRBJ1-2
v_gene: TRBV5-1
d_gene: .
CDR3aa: CASSLNRYGYTF

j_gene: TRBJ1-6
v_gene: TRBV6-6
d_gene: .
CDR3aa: CANSYRNRINSPLHF

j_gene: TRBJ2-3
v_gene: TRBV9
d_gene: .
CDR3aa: CASSVGSGLSTDTQYF

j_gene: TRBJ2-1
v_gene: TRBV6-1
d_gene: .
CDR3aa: CASSDVGINDNEQFF

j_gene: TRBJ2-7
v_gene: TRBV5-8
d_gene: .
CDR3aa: CASSFGDRAYKQYF

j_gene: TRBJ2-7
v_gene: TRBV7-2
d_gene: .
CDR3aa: CASSPSGLSSYEQYF

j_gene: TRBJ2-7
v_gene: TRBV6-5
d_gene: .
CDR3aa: CASSYSGELGGAYEQYF

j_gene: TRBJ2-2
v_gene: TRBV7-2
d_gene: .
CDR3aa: CASSPNRDTGELFF

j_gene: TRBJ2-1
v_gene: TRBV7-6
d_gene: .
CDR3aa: CASSLAGAVVGNEQFF

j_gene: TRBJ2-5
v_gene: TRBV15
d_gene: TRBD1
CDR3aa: CATSRTGGGQETQYF

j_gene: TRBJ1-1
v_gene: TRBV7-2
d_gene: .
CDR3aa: CASTPPRRVNTEAFF

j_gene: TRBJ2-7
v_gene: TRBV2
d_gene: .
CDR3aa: CASSPGLVGEQYF

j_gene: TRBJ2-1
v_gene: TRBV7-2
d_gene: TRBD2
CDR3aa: CASNLSGGRNEQFF

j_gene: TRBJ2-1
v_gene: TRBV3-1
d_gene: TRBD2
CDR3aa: CASSHLSSGSSYNEQFF

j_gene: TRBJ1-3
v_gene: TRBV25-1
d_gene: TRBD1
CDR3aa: CASSEFGGQGNTIYF

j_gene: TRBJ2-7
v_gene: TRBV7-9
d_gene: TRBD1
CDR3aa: CASSRRDRGYEQYF

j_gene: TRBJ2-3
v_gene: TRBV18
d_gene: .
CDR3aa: CASSPFHVGAGSTDTQYF

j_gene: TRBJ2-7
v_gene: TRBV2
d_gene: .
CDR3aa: CASEGGEQYF

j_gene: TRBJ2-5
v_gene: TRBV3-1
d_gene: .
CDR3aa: CASSQDADGAETQYF

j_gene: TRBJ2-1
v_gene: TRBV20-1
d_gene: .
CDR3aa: CSALRLARDNEQFF

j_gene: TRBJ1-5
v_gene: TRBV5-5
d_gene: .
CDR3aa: CASSLAGIGGQPQHF

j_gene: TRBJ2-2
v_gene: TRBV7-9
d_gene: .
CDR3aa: CASSLARAGRVGSGELFF

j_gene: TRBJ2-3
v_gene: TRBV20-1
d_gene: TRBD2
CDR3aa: CSATGPAGSTDTQYF

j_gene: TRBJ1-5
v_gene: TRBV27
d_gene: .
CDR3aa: CASSLRGVWGNQPQHF

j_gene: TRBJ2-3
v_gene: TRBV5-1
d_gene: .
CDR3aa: CASSFEGRLYTDTQYF

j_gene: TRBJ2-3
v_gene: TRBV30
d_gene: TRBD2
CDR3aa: CAWTPFRAGGITDTQYF

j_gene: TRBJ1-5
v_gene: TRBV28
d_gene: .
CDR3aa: CASSLTEYSNQPQHF

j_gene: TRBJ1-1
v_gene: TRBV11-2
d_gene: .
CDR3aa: CASSPRLAIEAFF

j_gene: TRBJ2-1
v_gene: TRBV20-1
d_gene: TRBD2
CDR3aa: CSADGTSGTSEQFF

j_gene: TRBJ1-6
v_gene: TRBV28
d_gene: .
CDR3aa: CASSPLRPNSPLHF

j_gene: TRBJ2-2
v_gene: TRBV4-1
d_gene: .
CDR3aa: CASSQYQVTGELFF

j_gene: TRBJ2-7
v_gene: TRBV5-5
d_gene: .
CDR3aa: CASSPYNSYEQYF

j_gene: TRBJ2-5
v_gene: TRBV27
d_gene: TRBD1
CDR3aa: CASSLSDRGVGETQYF

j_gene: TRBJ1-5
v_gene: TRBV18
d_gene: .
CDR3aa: CASSGSQGNSNQPQHF

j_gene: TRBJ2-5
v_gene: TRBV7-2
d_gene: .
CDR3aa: CASSLVDDGGTQYF

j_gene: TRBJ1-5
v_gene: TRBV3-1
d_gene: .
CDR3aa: CASSQQGTSTTQPQHF

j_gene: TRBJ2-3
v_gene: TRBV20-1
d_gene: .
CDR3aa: CSAREPPPSDTQYF

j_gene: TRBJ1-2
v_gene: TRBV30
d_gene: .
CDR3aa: CAWAGTPRFGYTF

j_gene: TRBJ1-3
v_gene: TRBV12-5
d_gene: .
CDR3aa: CASGYQSGNTIYF

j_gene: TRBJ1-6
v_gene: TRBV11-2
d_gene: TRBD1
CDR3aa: CASSSGGHNSPLHF

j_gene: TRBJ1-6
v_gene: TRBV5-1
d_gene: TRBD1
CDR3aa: CASSDGTARGKSSPLHF

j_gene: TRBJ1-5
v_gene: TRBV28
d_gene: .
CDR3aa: CASSLPWGSNQPQHF

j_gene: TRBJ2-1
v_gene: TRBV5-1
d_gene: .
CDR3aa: CASTRYNEQFF

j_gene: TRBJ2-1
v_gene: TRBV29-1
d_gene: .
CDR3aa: CSVGTGQAYEQFF

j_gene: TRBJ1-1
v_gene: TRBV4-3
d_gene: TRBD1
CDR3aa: CASSQAPTGGTEAFF

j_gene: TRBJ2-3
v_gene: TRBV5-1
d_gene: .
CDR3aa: CASSLERVPDTQYF